Detailed here is one T cell receptor (beta chain). Its antigen is as yet unknown. Primers for the PCR totalled 60 Vbeta and 13 Jbeta. Here immunoSEQ multiplex PCR was the method, and the copy in TCRdb shows in-frame clones only, minus some. The top ten hold 15% to 18% of the sample, which has a few hundred thousand clones, 70% to 80% seen once. This CDR3 contains 15 residues. Trimming removed 5 bases from V and 5 bases from J, with 16 bases in between. Germline V gene sequence: CDR1 SGHVS, CDR2 FQNEAQ. This entry comes from a study of cytomegalovirus exposure and HLA in healthy donors. Findings of the study overall: Testing in vitro showed a few CMV-associated chains specific for CMV antigens.

This receptor was taken from a man aged 35-49 years in good health and CMV-seronegative. V gene TRBV7-8 combines with J gene TRBJ2-1, with D hard to call. Sequenced input: PBMCs. CDR3 region: CASSLNSGLHNEQFF. The DNA for the CDR3 is TGTGCCAGCAGCCTGAACAGTGGGCTGCACAATGAGCAGTTCTTC.